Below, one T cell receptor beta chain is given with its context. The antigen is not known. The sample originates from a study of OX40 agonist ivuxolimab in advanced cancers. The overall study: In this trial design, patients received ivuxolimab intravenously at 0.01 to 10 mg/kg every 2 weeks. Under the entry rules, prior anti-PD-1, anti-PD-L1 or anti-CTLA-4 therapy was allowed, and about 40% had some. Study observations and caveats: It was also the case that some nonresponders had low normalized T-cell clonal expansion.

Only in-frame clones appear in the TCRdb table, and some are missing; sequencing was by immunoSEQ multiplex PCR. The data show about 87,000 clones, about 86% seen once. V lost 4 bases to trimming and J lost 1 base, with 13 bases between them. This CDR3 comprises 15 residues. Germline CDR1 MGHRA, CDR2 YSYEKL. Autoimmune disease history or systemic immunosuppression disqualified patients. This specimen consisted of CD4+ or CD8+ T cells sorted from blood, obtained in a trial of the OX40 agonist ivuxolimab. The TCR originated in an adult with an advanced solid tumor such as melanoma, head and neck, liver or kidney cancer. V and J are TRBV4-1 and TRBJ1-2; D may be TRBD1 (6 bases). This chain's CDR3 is CASSRLNRDNYGYTF. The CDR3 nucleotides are TGCGCCAGCAGCCGCCTGAACAGGGATAACTATGGCTACACCTTC.